This entry lists 10 T cell receptor beta chains sequenced from one sample in a study of regulatory T cells in long-lasting Graves disease. Regarding time point: newly diagnosed GD, antithyroid drugs for less than 3 months. RNA extracted from PBMCs served as the sequencing template. iRepertoire HTBI primers and Arm-PCR of CDR3 regions built TCR beta libraries. TCRdb redid the calling of the multiplex PCR reads with MiXCR, one entry per CDR3 protein. In the table there are about 210,000 distinct CDR3 sequences, roughly a fifth of which are singletons. These data also featured in a second study, about T cells in Graves' hyperthyroidism and ophthalmopathy.

The sequencing used peripheral blood mononuclear cells (PBMCs), collected at new diagnosis, from a patient treated with antithyroid drugs. These receptors all stem from a woman in her twenties or thirties with Graves disease.

This clonotype has ten or more counts. V gene TRBV28 combines with J gene TRBJ2-6; D might be TRBD2 (5 bases). V gave up 5 bases and J gave up 2 bases, with 13 bases separating them. In germline, CDR1 is MDHEN, CDR2 SYDVKM. This CDR3 is 16 amino acids long. As DNA, the CDR3 is TGTGCCAGCAGTGTACGGACGGGAACTGGGGCCAACGTCCTGACTTTC. This codes for CASSVRTGTGANVLTF.

V gene TRBV20-1 combines with J gene TRBJ1-6; no clear D. Germline V gives CDR1 DFQATT, CDR2 SNEGSKA (reference sequence). The CDR3 runs 17 residues. V gave up 0 bases and J gave up 0 bases, with 12 bases separating them. CDR3 sequence: CSARDPATGSYNSPLHF. The CDR3 nucleotides read TGCAGTGCTAGAGATCCCGCGACGGGCTCCTATAATTCACCCCTCCACTTT.

This clonotype has at least ten counts. The genes are TRBV6-1 and TRBJ2-2; possibly TRBD1 for D (6 bases). The CDR3 contains 14 residues. Trimming took off 5 bases at V and 6 bases at J, with 13 bases between the two ends. Germline V lookup: CDR1 MNHNS, CDR2 SASEGT. The CDR3 loop reads CASSTGWVPGELFF. CDR3 nucleotides: TGTGCCAGCAGTACAGGGTGGGTCCCCGGGGAGCTGTTTTTT.

The chain recombines TRBV15 with TRBJ2-2; a possible D gene is TRBD2 (6 bases). Germline V gene lookup returns CDR1 LNHNV and CDR2 YYDKDF (reference sequence). This CDR3 has 16 amino acids. The V and J ends lost 5 bases and 4 bases respectively, with 17 bases between them. In DNA form, the CDR3 reads TGTGCCACCAGCTTAGCGGTAGGGTACAGCACCGGGGAGCTGTTTTTT. As protein: CATSLAVGYSTGELFF. Supplemented by reference TRBV15 and TRBJ2-2, the full variable domain reads DAMVIQNPRYQVTQFGKPVTLSCSQTLNHNVMYWYQQKSSQAPKLLFHYYDKDFNNEADTPDNFQSRRPNTSFCFLDIRSPGLGDTAMYLCATSLAVGYSTGELFFGEGSRLTVL.

Regarding this clonotype: A read error is the likely source, as a far larger clone sits one nucleotide away. The chain has TRBV10-3 and TRBJ2-5; TRBD2 matches 9 bases. The DNA end is more similar to TRBJ2-1, so the J call may be wrong. The CDR3 is made up of 14 amino acids. CDR1 ENHRY and CDR2 SYGVKD come from the germline V gene. CDR3 sequence (DNA): TGTGCCAACAGTTGGGGACTAGCTTACAATGAGCAGTTCTTC. Its translation is CANSWGLAYNEQFF.

About this clonotype itself: As the CDR3 is not closed by the conserved phenylalanine or tryptophan, this likely results from a read error. For the CDR3, the DNA is TGTGCCAGCCACGCCCGGGACAGATTCAATGAGCAGTTCTCC. Translation: CASHARDRFNEQFS. J is TRBJ2-1 and V is TRBV19, with 7 positions matching TRBD1. From germline, CDR1 is LNHDA and CDR2 SQIVND (reference sequence). There are 14 residues in the CDR3. The trim removed 9 bases at V and 6 bases at J, leaving 11 bases unmatched.

This clonotype was detected ten times or more. The genes are TRBV13 and TRBJ2-1; the match to TRBD2 covers 14 bases. The CDR3 loop spans 16 amino acids. J was trimmed by 6 bases and V by 3 bases; bases with no gene match: 4. Germline assignment: CDR1 PRHDT and CDR2 FYEKMQ (reference sequence). This CDR3 is CASSLGLAGVGNEQFF. CDR3 in DNA: TGTGCCAGCAGCTTGGGACTAGCGGGAGTCGGCAATGAGCAGTTCTTC.

The sample holds many counts of this clonotype. The CDR3 is CASSLGPKNIQYF. DNA of the CDR3: TGTGCCAGCAGTTTAGGGCCCAAAAACATTCAGTACTTC. V usage is TRBV6-2 or TRBV6-3 and J usage is TRBJ2-4; D not certain. Germline CDR1 and CDR2: MNHEY and SVGEGT. Trimming stripped 4 bases from V and 2 bases from J, with 6 bases between. This CDR3 spans 13 amino acids.

This clonotype occurred many times. This chain uses TRBV2 with TRBJ1-4; unclear D gene. The CDR3 runs to 13 residues. V gave up 8 bases and J gave up 8 bases, with 15 bases separating them. The germline V gene has CDR1 SNHLY and CDR2 FYNNEI. The CDR3 here is CASGVLMAEKLFF. The CDR3 bases are TGTGCCAGCGGTGTCCTCATGGCGGAAAAACTGTTTTTT.

This clonotype was seen ten or more times. The J gene is TRBJ2-5, the V gene TRBV7-3; possible D gene TRBD2, 7 bases. This CDR3 contains 16 residues. Trimming pared 5 bases from V and 5 bases from J, leaving 21 bases between. Per germline, CDR1 SGHTA and CDR2 FQGTGA. CDR3: CASSPDGSGGGETQYF. The CDR3 DNA sequence: TGTGCCAGCAGCCCCGACGGTTCGGGGGGCGGGGAGACCCAGTACTTC.